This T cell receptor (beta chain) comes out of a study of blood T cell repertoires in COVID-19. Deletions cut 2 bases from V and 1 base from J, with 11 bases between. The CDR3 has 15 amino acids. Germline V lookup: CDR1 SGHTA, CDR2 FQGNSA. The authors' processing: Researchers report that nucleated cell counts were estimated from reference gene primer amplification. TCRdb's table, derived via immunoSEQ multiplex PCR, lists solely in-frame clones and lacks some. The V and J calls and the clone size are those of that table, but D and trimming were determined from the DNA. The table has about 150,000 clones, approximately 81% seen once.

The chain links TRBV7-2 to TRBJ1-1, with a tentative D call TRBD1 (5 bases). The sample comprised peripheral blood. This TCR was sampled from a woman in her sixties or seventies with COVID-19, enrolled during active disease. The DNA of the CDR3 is TGTGCCAGCAGCTTACAGGGTTTGGGGAACACTGAAGCTTTCTTT. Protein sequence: CASSLQGLGNTEAFF.